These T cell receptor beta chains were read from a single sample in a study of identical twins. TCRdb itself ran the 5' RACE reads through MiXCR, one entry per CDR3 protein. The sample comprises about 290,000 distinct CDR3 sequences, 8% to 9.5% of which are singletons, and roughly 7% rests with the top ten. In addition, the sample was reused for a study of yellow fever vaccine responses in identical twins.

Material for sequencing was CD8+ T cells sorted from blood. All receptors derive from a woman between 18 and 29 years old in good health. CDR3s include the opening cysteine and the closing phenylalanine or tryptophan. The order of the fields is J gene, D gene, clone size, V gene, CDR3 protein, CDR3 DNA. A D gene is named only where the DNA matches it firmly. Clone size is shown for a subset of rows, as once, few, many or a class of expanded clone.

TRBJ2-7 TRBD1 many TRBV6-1 CASSDLGGESYEQYF TGTGCCAGCAGTGATTTAGGGGGCGAAAGCTACGAGCAGTACTTC
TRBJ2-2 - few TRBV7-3 CASSLIGAETGELFF TGTGCCAGCAGCTTAATCGGAGCTGAGACCGGGGAGCTGTTTTTT
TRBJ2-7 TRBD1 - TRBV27 CASSLTGGNEQYF TGTGCCAGCAGTTTGACAGGGGGCAACGAGCAGTACTTC
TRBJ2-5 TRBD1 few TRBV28 CASSGTGSRETQYF TGTGCCAGCAGTGGGACAGGTTCCCGGGAGACCCAGTACTTC
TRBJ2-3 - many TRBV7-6 CASSLQSTDTQYF TGTGCCAGCAGCTTACAGAGTACAGATACGCAGTATTTT
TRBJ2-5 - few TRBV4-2 CASSQEVTNGYQETQYF TGTGCCAGCAGCCAAGAAGTGACTAACGGCTACCAAGAGACCCAGTACTTC
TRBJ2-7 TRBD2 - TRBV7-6 CASSLRPSGAPYEQYF TGTGCCAGCAGCTTACGCCCTAGCGGGGCCCCCTACGAGCAGTACTTC
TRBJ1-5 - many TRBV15 CATSSRQVIQPQHF TGTGCCACCAGCTCCCGGCAGGTTATTCAGCCCCAGCATTTT
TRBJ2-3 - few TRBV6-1 CASSPLAFGDTQYF TGTGCCAGCAGCCCCTTGGCGTTCGGGGATACGCAGTATTTT
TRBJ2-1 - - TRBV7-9 CASSLTIGGTPYNEQFF TGTGCCAGCAGCTTGACAATAGGAGGGACCCCCTACAATGAGCAGTTCTTC
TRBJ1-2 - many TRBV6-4 CASSDSPEAYGYTF TGTGCCAGCAGTGACTCGCCAGAGGCCTATGGCTACACCTTC
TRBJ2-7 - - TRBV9 CASSGETGREQYF TGTGCCAGCAGCGGCGAAACAGGGCGAGAGCAGTACTTC
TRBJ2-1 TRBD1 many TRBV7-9 CASSRTGEDEQFF TGTGCCAGCAGCCGGACAGGGGAGGATGAGCAGTTCTTC
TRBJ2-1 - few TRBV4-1 CASSQAGTYNEQFF TGCGCCAGCAGCCAAGCCGGGACTTACAATGAGCAGTTCTTC
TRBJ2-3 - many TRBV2 CASARGVGDTQYF TGTGCCAGCGCCAGGGGGGTAGGAGATACGCAGTATTTT
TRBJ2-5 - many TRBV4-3 CASSQGIGGQETQYF TGCGCCAGCAGCCAAGGTATCGGGGGACAAGAGACCCAGTACTTC
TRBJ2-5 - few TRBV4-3 CASSPRGAGSSF TGCGCCAGCAGCCCCCGCGGGGCGGGATCGTCCTTC
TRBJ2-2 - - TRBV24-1 CATSDLQLPGELFF TGTGCCACCAGTGATTTGCAACTCCCCGGGGAGCTGTTTTTT
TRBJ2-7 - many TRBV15 CATSRDTHEQYF TGTGCCACCAGCAGAGATACTCACGAGCAGTACTTC
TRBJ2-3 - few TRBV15 CATSSRGSATDTQYF TGTGCCACCAGCAGCCGAGGGTCCGCCACAGATACGCAGTATTTT
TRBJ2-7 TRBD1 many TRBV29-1 CSAVGDSDYEQYF TGCAGCGCCGTCGGGGACAGTGACTACGAGCAGTACTTC
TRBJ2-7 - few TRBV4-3 CASSQDVAGSEYEQYF TGCGCCAGCAGCCAAGACGTCGCCGGGAGTGAATACGAGCAGTACTTC
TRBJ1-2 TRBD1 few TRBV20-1 CSAGDRVNGYTF TGCAGTGCCGGGGACAGGGTAAATGGCTACACCTTC
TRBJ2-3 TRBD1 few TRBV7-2 CASSLGTGQGADTQYF TGTGCCAGCAGCTTAGGCACGGGACAGGGGGCAGATACGCAGTATTTT
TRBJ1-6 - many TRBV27 CASSLSPGNSPLHF TGTGCCAGCAGTTTATCGCCAGGGAATTCACCCCTCCACTTT
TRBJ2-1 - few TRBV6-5 CASSYGASIDEQFF TGTGCCAGCAGTTACGGGGCTAGCATCGATGAGCAGTTCTTC
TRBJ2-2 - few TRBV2 CASSDLANTGELFF TGTGCCAGCAGTGACCTAGCGAACACCGGGGAGCTGTTTTTT
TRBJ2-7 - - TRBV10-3 CAIHSGDEQYF TGTGCCATCCACTCCGGGGACGAGCAGTACTTC
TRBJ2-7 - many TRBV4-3 CASSQDRSERYEQYF TGCGCCAGCAGCCAAGATCGGTCGGAACGCTACGAGCAGTACTTC
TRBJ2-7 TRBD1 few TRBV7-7 CASSPLKLPGTGIPYEQYF TGTGCTAGCAGCCCCCTGAAGCTACCCGGGACAGGGATCCCCTACGAGCAGTACTTC
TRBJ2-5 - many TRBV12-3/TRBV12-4 CASHPGATQETQYF TGTGCCAGCCACCCTGGGGCTACCCAAGAGACCCAGTACTTC
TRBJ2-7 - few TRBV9 CASSVEVGSEQYF TGTGCCAGCAGCGTAGAGGTGGGGAGCGAGCAGTACTTC
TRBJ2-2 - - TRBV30 CAWSVLDTGELFF TGTGCCTGGAGTGTACTAGACACCGGGGAGCTGTTTTTT
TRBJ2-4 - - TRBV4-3 CASSQEGGDWNIQYF TGCGCCAGCAGCCAAGAGGGCGGGGACTGGAACATTCAGTACTTC
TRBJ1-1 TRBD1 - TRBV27 CASSPGQMNTEAFF TGTGCCAGCAGCCCGGGACAGATGAACACTGAAGCTTTCTTT
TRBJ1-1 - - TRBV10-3 CAISDTGRTYTEAFF TGTGCCATCAGTGACACGGGACGAACCTACACTGAAGCTTTCTTT
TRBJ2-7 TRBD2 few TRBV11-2 CASSLGLAGGEQYF TGTGCCAGCAGCTTAGGACTAGCGGGAGGCGAGCAGTACTTC
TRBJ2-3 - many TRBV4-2 CASSQDPGTDTQYF TGTGCCAGCAGCCAAGATCCCGGCACAGATACGCAGTATTTT
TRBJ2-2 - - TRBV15 CATSRDSLDSAGELFF TGTGCCACCAGCAGAGATAGCCTAGATTCAGCCGGGGAGCTGTTTTTT
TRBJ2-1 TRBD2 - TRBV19 CASTMIAGGPLGEQFF TGTGCCAGTACCATGATAGCGGGGGGGCCTCTGGGTGAGCAGTTCTTC
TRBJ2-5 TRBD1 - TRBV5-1 CASGTGDEETQYF TGCGCCAGCGGAACAGGGGATGAAGAGACCCAGTACTTC
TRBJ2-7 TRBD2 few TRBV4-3 CASSHSTSGEQYF TGCGCCAGCAGCCACTCGACTAGCGGCGAGCAGTACTTC
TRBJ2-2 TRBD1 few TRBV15 CATSRDGAQGANTGELFF TGTGCCACCAGCAGAGATGGGGCACAGGGGGCGAATACCGGGGAGCTGTTTTTT
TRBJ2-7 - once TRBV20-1 CSARDTPIFEQYF TGCAGTGCTAGGGACACCCCTATTTTCGAGCAGTACTTC
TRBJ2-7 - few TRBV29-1 CSVVTGYEQYF TGCAGCGTTGTGACAGGTTACGAGCAGTACTTC
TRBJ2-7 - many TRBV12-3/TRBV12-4 CASSFRQEVYEQYF TGTGCCAGCAGTTTCCGACAGGAGGTCTACGAGCAGTACTTC
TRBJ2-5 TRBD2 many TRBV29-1 CSGTSGNQETQYF TGCAGTGGGACTAGCGGTAACCAAGAGACCCAGTACTTC
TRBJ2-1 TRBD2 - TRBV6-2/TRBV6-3 CASSYRRLAGKYNEQFF TGTGCCAGCAGTTACAGAAGGCTAGCGGGAAAATACAATGAGCAGTTCTTC
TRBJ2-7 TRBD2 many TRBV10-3 CAIGVGLAGSYEQYF TGTGCCATCGGAGTAGGACTAGCGGGATCCTACGAGCAGTACTTC
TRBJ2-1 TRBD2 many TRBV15 CATSRDGETSGRGDEQFF TGTGCCACCAGCAGAGATGGCGAGACTAGCGGGAGGGGCGATGAGCAGTTCTTC
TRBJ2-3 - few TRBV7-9 CASSLGGFRDTQYF TGTGCCAGCAGCTTAGGGGGTTTTCGGGATACGCAGTATTTT
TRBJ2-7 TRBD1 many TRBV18 CASSPALGQGFPYEQYF TGTGCCAGCTCACCGGCCCTCGGACAGGGGTTTCCCTACGAGCAGTACTTC
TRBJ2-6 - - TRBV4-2 CGTSSGANVLTF TGTGGGACGAGCTCTGGGGCCAACGTCCTGACTTTC
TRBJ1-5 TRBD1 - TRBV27 CASRPGGSNQPQHF TGTGCCAGCAGACCAGGGGGAAGCAATCAGCCCCAGCATTTT
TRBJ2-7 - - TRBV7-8 CASRLQGKLVDEQYF TGTGCCAGCAGGCTACAGGGAAAGTTGGTCGACGAGCAGTACTTC
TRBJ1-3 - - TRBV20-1 CSASLDLSGNTIYF TGCAGTGCTAGTTTGGACCTCTCTGGAAACACCATATATTTT
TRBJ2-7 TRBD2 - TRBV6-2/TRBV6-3 CASSFLAASGSEPYF TGTGCCAGCAGCTTTCTAGCGGCTAGCGGGAGTGAACCGTACTTC
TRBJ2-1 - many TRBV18 CASSRTYNEQFF TGTGCCAGCTCACGGACCTACAATGAGCAGTTCTTC